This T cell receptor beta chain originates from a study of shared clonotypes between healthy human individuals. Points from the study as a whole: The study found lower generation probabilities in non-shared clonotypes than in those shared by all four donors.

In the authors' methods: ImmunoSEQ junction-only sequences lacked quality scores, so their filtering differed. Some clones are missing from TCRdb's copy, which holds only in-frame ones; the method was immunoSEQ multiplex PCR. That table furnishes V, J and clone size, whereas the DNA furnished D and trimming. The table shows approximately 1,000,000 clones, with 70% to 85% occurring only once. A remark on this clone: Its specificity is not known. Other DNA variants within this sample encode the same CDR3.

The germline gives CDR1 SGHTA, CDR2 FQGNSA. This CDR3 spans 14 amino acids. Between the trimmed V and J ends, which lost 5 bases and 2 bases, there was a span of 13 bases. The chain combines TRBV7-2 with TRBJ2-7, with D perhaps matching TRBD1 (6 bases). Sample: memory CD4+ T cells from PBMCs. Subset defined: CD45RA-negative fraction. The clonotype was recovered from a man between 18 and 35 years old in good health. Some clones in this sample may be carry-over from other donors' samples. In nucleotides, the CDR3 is TGTGCCAGCAGCCCCTCTGGACAGACCTACGAGCAGTACTTC. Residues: CASSPSGQTYEQYF.